Shown below are 27 T cell receptor beta chains from a single sample sequenced in a study of T-cell memory formation after mild COVID-19. Via MiXCR, TCRdb re-called the 5' RACE reads, giving one row per CDR3 protein. Altogether about 340,000 distinct CDR3 sequences are present, about 16% being singletons, with the ten largest covering about 20%. The sequencing sample was made of PBMCs or a T cell subset sorted from them (not recorded which). Receptor source: a man aged 18 to 29 who had mild COVID-19 (a few samples of this study predate the infection). Cell type and time point are not known.

The rearrangement links TRBV20-1 to TRBJ2-7, with D tentatively TRBD1 (6 bases). Germline V gene lookup returns CDR1 DFQATT and CDR2 SNEGSKA (reference sequence). This CDR3 has 15 amino acids. Trimming stripped 1 base from V and 0 bases from J, with 13 bases between. Here the CDR3 reads CSARARNRASYEQYF. CDR3 sequence (DNA): TGCAGTGCTAGAGCCCGCAACAGGGCCTCCTACGAGCAGTACTTC.

This clonotype turned up a few times. V usage is TRBV7-9 and J usage is TRBJ2-3; 7 bases are shared with TRBD1. Germline values: CDR1 SEHNR, CDR2 FQNEAQ (reference sequence). This CDR3 comprises 16 residues. The V and J ends lost 5 bases and 0 bases, in that order; junction bases with no gene match: 8. The CDR3 reads CASSPTTGKSTDTQYF. The CDR3 bases are TGTGCCAGCAGCCCGACGACAGGGAAAAGCACAGATACGCAGTATTTT. Combining the CDR3 with reference TRBV7-9 and TRBJ2-3 gives the whole variable domain DTGVSQNPRHKITKRGQNVTFRCDPISEHNRLYWYRQTLGQGPEFLTYFQNEAQLEKSRLLSDRFSAERPKGSFSTLEIQRTEQGDSAMYLCASSPTTGKSTDTQYFGPGTRLTVL.

The V call is TRBV4-1, the J call TRBJ2-2; 10 bases match TRBD2. V was pared by 1 base and J by 0 bases, with 5 bases of the junction left unmatched. This CDR3 is 18 amino acids long. Germline assignment: CDR1 MGHRA and CDR2 YSYEKL. The CDR3 region has the DNA TGCGCCAGCAGCCAAGTTCCTAGCGGGGGAGCGAACACCGGGGAGCTGTTTTTT. This codes for CASSQVPSGGANTGELFF.

This clonotype was seen a few times. The rearrangement joins TRBV7-2 to TRBJ2-3, with unresolved D. Between the trimmed V and J ends, which lost 6 bases and 3 bases, there was a span of 16 bases. CDR1 and CDR2 (germline): SGHTA, FQGNSA. This CDR3 spans 15 amino acids. CDR3 nucleotide sequence: TGTGCCAGCAGGTTACCGGGTCTTGGGACAGATACGCAGTATTTT. It is translated as CASRLPGLGTDTQYF.

This clonotype showed up just a few times. The DNA for the CDR3 is TGCGCCAGCAGCTTGGCCGGCAGGGGTGAGCCCCAGCATTTT. Translated, it gives CASSLAGRGEPQHF. V is TRBV5-1 and J is TRBJ1-5; TRBD1 is a possible D gene (6 bases). With 0 bases removed from V and 8 bases from J, the gap between germline ends came to 12 bases. The CDR3 totals 14 residues. The germline V gene encodes CDR1 SGHRS and CDR2 YFSETQ.

J is TRBJ1-1 and V is TRBV6-2 or TRBV6-3; TRBD1 is a possible D gene (6 bases). CDR1 MNHEY and CDR2 SVGEGT come from the germline V gene. There are 14 residues in the CDR3. The V end lost 4 bases, the J end lost 2 bases, and 11 bases lay between the germline ends. In DNA form, the CDR3 reads TGTGCCAGCAGTTTGACAGGTTACAACACTGAAGCTTTCTTT. Protein sequence: CASSLTGYNTEAFF.

This clonotype was seen a few times. The chain employs TRBV4-3 and TRBJ2-6, with D uncertain. Between the trimmed V and J ends, which lost 5 bases and 1 base, there was a span of 12 bases. In germline, CDR1 is LGHNA, CDR2 YSLEER. CDR3 length: 16 amino acids. The CDR3 DNA reads TGCGCCAGCAGCATCAATTGGGCTTCTGGGGCCAACGTCCTGACTTTC. This encodes CASSINWASGANVLTF.

The chain recombines TRBV6-5 with TRBJ1-5; maybe TRBD1 (6 bases). This CDR3 is 18 amino acids long. Germline lookup yields CDR1 MNHEY and CDR2 SVGAGI. V shed 5 bases and J shed 0 bases, with 20 bases lying between them. CDR3 nucleotide sequence: TGTGCCAGCAGTCTAGGGGGGGGCGACTTTTATAGCAATCAGCCCCAGCATTTT. This codes for CASSLGGGDFYSNQPQHF.

This rearrangement joins TRBV19 to TRBJ2-5; 13 bases line up with TRBD2. V shed 5 bases, J shed 4 bases, and the junction held 7 bases outside the gene matches. CDR1 and CDR2 (germline): LNHDA, SQIVND (reference sequence). The CDR3 consists of 16 residues. The CDR3 coding sequence is TGTGCCAGTAGTTCGGGACTAGCGGGGTTACGAGAGACCCAGTACTTC. The encoded protein is CASSSGLAGLRETQYF. Supplemented by reference TRBV19 and TRBJ2-5, the full variable domain reads DGGITQSPKYLFRKEGQNVTLSCEQNLNHDAMYWYRQDPGQGLRLIYYSQIVNDFQKGDIAEGYSVSREKKESFPLTVTSAQKNPTAFYLCASSSGLAGLRETQYFGPGTRLLVL.

This clonotype was recorded a few times. This chain connects TRBV12-3 or TRBV12-4 to TRBJ2-7; D unclear. Trimming pared 0 bases from V and 1 base from J, leaving 10 bases between. This CDR3 has 15 amino acids. In DNA, the CDR3 is TGTGCCAGCAGTTTAGCGTTATCAGGATCCTACGAGCAGTACTTC. As protein: CASSLALSGSYEQYF.

This chain uses TRBV5-1 with TRBJ1-1, with a weak D call TRBD1 (5 bases). There are 15 residues in the CDR3. The V end lost 2 bases, the J end lost 4 bases, and 15 bases lay between the germline ends. Looked up from germline, CDR1 is SGHRS and CDR2 is YFSETQ. For the CDR3, the DNA is TGCGCCAGCAGCTTTCAGGGAGGGCATGGCACTGAAGCTTTCTTT. Protein sequence: CASSFQGGHGTEAFF.

The chain links TRBV12-3 or TRBV12-4 to TRBJ2-3, with TRBD2 matching over 11 bases. V gave up 5 bases and J gave up 2 bases; unmatched junction bases: 6. There are 16 residues in the CDR3. The CDR3 loop reads CASSPRLAGYTDTQYF. The DNA for the CDR3 is TGTGCCAGCAGTCCCAGACTAGCGGGGTACACAGATACGCAGTATTTT.

This clonotype has at least ten counts. The genes are TRBV7-3 and TRBJ2-6; possibly TRBD1 or TRBD2 for D (5 bases each). CDR1 and CDR2 (germline): SGHTA, FQGTGA. The CDR3 spans 15 residues. Trimming left V 5 bases short and J 2 bases short, with 10 bases between. Written as DNA, the CDR3 is TGTGCCAGCAGCCCGCAGGGAGCTGGGGCCAACGTCCTGACTTTC. Protein product: CASSPQGAGANVLTF.

The chain is built from TRBV14 and TRBJ2-2, with no clear D. Germline CDR1 SGHDN, CDR2 FVKESK. The CDR3 totals 13 residues. The V and J ends lost 4 bases and 0 bases respectively, with 3 bases between them. In DNA form, the CDR3 reads TGTGCCAGCAGCCCGACGAACACCGGGGAGCTGTTTTTT. Amino acid sequence: CASSPTNTGELFF.

Concerning this clonotype itself: The CDR3 carries no conserved terminal phenylalanine or tryptophan, so it likely arises from a read error. CDR3: CASRPTSGGLAQYY. The DNA for the CDR3 is TGTGCCAGCAGACCGACTAGCGGGGGTTTGGCCCAGTACTAC. The J gene is TRBJ2-5, the V gene TRBV12-3 or TRBV12-4; 12 bases are shared with TRBD2. The CDR3 runs to 14 residues. After removal of 6 bases from V and 9 bases from J, the junction contained 8 bases not matched to a gene.

Ten or more counts support this clonotype. The chain uses TRBV4-3 and TRBJ1-2; the D gene is possibly TRBD1 (5 bases). V shed 4 bases and J shed 5 bases, with 14 bases lying between them. The germline V gene encodes CDR1 LGHNA and CDR2 YSLEER. This CDR3 comprises 14 residues. In nucleotides, the CDR3 is TGCGCCAGCAGCCTAAGATGGGGCGCGTATGGCTACACCTTC. Translated, it gives CASSLRWGAYGYTF.

This clonotype was recorded a few times. The chain carries TRBV4-3 and TRBJ2-1; 8 positions match TRBD1. This CDR3 has 20 residues. Germline-derived CDR1 and CDR2 are LGHNA and YSLEER. V gave up 1 base and J gave up 0 bases; unmatched junction bases: 14. CDR3 bases: TGCGCCAGCAGCCAAGTGGCAGGGGGCGTTTGGGCCTACTCCTACAATGAGCAGTTCTTC. Amino acid sequence: CASSQVAGGVWAYSYNEQFF.

This chain uses TRBV6-5 with TRBJ2-5, with 7 bases identical to TRBD2. Per germline, CDR1 MNHEY and CDR2 SVGAGI. The J segment lost 4 bases and the V segment lost 2 bases, leaving 7 bases of the junction unmatched. The CDR3 length is 15 residues. The CDR3 loop is CASSYQRGLGETQYF. The CDR3 bases are TGTGCCAGCAGTTACCAGCGGGGCCTCGGAGAGACCCAGTACTTC.

The sample holds many counts of this clonotype. J is TRBJ2-5 and V is TRBV4-2; no reliable D call. Germline V gene data show CDR1 as LGHNA and CDR2 as YNFKEQ. V lost 3 bases to trimming and J lost 2 bases, with 10 bases between them. The CDR3 has 14 residues. The CDR3 DNA follows: TGTGCCAGCAGCCAGAATCTTGGGCAAGAGACCCAGTACTTC. Protein sequence: CASSQNLGQETQYF.

This chain links TRBV6-2 or TRBV6-3 with TRBJ1-2; D call uncertain. V lost 6 bases to trimming and J lost 1 base, with 12 bases between them. This CDR3 contains 14 residues. In germline, CDR1 is MNHEY, CDR2 SVGEGT. The CDR3 DNA sequence: TGTGCCAGCAGGCAAAGGAACTTTAACTATGGCTACACCTTC. Translated: CASRQRNFNYGYTF.

The gene calls are TRBV7-3 and TRBJ1-1; no reliable D call. The germline V gene has CDR1 SGHTA and CDR2 FQGTGA. Between the trimmed V and J ends, which lost 5 bases and 1 base, there was a span of 11 bases. The CDR3 covers 14 residues. In nucleotides, the CDR3 is TGTGCCAGCAGCCTAGACAATACGAACACTGAAGCTTTCTTT. It codes for CASSLDNTNTEAFF. The full variable domain, its missing parts supplied by reference TRBV7-3 and TRBJ1-1, is GAGVSQTPSNKVTEKGKYVELRCDPISGHTALYWYRQSLGQGPEFLIYFQGTGAADDSGLPNDRFFAVRPEGSVSTLKIQRTERGDSAVYLCASSLDNTNTEAFFGQGTRLTVV.

CDR3 sequence (DNA): TGCGCCAGCAGCTTACCAGGGGGCGATGGCTACACCTTC. Protein sequence: CASSLPGGDGYTF. This chain joins TRBV5-1 and TRBJ1-2; TRBD1 agrees at 8 bases. Germline V gene data show CDR1 as SGHRS and CDR2 as YFSETQ. Germline trimming cut 2 bases from V and 6 bases from J; bases unmatched to any gene: 3. CDR3 length equals 13 residues.

The chain is built from TRBV4-1 and TRBJ2-7, with D uncertain. Trimming cost V 5 bases and J 5 bases, with 7 bases left between them. CDR1 and CDR2 from the germline V gene are MGHRA and YSYEKL. The CDR3 runs 11 residues. The CDR3 DNA reads as TGCGCCAGCAGCGGGTCAAACGAGCAGTACTTC. This translates into CASSGSNEQYF.

This clonotype was recorded a few times. The J gene is TRBJ2-1, the V gene TRBV7-3; TRBD2 matches 11 bases. Germline CDR1 SGHTA, CDR2 FQGTGA. V was pared by 5 bases and J by 8 bases, with 5 bases of the junction left unmatched. The CDR3 has 14 amino acids. For the CDR3, the DNA is TGTGCCAGCAGCAATAGCGGGGGGGCCCATGAGCAGTTCTTC. Translated, it gives CASSNSGGAHEQFF.

V is TRBV4-3 and J is TRBJ1-2; no clear D. Germline V gene sequence: CDR1 LGHNA, CDR2 YSLEER. V was clipped by 0 bases and J by 3 bases, with 8 bases between them. This CDR3 contains 14 residues. CDR3: CASSQDSTYYGYTF. CDR3 in DNA: TGCGCCAGCAGCCAAGATAGCACCTACTATGGCTACACCTTC.

The J gene is TRBJ2-4, the V gene TRBV5-5; possible D gene TRBD2, 5 bases. V gave up 0 bases and J gave up 2 bases, with 9 bases separating them. CDR3 length equals 15 residues. Germline V lookup: CDR1 SGHKS, CDR2 YYEKEE (reference sequence). CDR3 residues: CASSLGQTTKNIQYF. The DNA for the CDR3 is TGTGCCAGCAGCTTGGGCCAGACTACCAAAAACATTCAGTACTTC.

The V and J genes are TRBV4-2 and TRBJ2-3; possibly TRBD1 or TRBD2 for D (5 bases each). Per germline, CDR1 LGHNA and CDR2 YNFKEQ. Trimming stripped 0 bases from V and 2 bases from J, with 12 bases between. This CDR3 comprises 16 residues. CDR3 sequence (DNA): TGTGCCAGCAGCCAAGATCAGGTGGGGACCACAGATACGCAGTATTTT. Its translation: CASSQDQVGTTDTQYF.